The 14 T cell receptor beta chains given below trace back to one sample, sequenced in a study of OX40 agonist ivuxolimab in advanced cancers. Generated by immunoSEQ multiplex PCR, the TCRdb table keeps only in-frame clones and is missing some. The sample yields 60,000 to 85,000 clones, nearly 90% seen once. Sample: CD4+ or CD8+ T cells sorted from blood, taken in a trial of the OX40 agonist ivuxolimab. The receptor set was obtained from an adult with an advanced solid tumor such as melanoma, head and neck, liver or kidney cancer.

J is TRBJ1-3 and V is TRBV2; 7 bases match TRBD1. Germline assignment: CDR1 SNHLY and CDR2 FYNNEI. The V gene end was trimmed by 6 bases and the J gene end by 0 bases; junction bases not matched to a gene: 2. The CDR3 runs 14 residues. The CDR3 sequence: CASRGTASGNTIYF. CDR3 DNA sequence: TGTGCCAGCAGAGGGACAGCCTCTGGAAACACCATATATTTT.

The chain employs TRBV10-3 and TRBJ2-7, with D possibly matching TRBD2 (6 bases). Trimming took off 10 bases at V and 7 bases at J, with 17 bases between the two ends. Germline V lookup: CDR1 ENHRY, CDR2 SYGVKD. The CDR3 has 12 amino acids. CDR3 loop: CASGIGREEQYF. CDR3 in DNA: TGTGCCAGCGGGATAGGACGCGAAGAGCAGTACTTC.

The CDR3 nucleotides are TGTGCCAGCAGCTACAGGGCACTCCCCGCCACTGAAGCTTTCTTT. Its protein is CASSYRALPATEAFF. The chain employs TRBV7-3 and TRBJ1-1, with a possible D match to TRBD1 (6 bases). Trimming stripped 4 bases from V and 4 bases from J, with 16 bases between. Looked up from germline, CDR1 is SGHTA and CDR2 is FQGTGA. The CDR3 has 15 residues.

This clone was counted a few times. The chain employs TRBV28 and TRBJ2-6, with a weak D call TRBD1 (5 bases). There are 17 residues in the CDR3. From germline, CDR1 is MDHEN and CDR2 SYDVKM. The V and J ends lost 7 bases and 0 bases respectively, with 16 bases between them. DNA of the CDR3: TGTGCCAGCATTCCCACAGGCCCTTTCTCTGGGGCCAACGTCCTGACTTTC. Its protein is CASIPTGPFSGANVLTF.

The chain combines TRBV5-1 with TRBJ1-5; D is undetermined. The V end lost 4 bases, the J end lost 4 bases, and 12 bases lay between the germline ends. There are 14 residues in the CDR3. The germline CDR1 and CDR2 sequences are SGHRS and YFSETQ. The CDR3 protein is CASSPGPLNQPQHF. The CDR3 nucleotides read TGCGCCAGCAGCCCTGGACCCCTAAATCAGCCCCAGCATTTT. Supplemented by reference TRBV5-1 and TRBJ1-5, the full variable domain reads KAGVTQTPRYLIKTRGQQVTLSCSPISGHRSVSWYQQTPGQGLQFLFEYFSETQRNKGNFPGRFSGRQFSNSRSEMNVSTLELGDSALYLCASSPGPLNQPQHFGDGTRLSIL.

This chain links TRBV5-4 with TRBJ2-1; 12 bases match TRBD2. The J segment lost 10 bases and the V segment lost 0 bases, leaving 5 bases of the junction unmatched. Germline-derived CDR1 and CDR2 are SGHNT and YYREEE (reference sequence). This CDR3 is 15 amino acids long. CDR3 amino acids: CASSLGTSGVREQFF. In nucleotides, the CDR3 is TGTGCCAGCAGCTTGGGGACTAGCGGGGTTAGGGAGCAGTTCTTC.

The chain combines TRBV19 with TRBJ2-7; maybe TRBD1 (5 bases). V was trimmed by 4 bases and J by 3 bases, leaving 7 bases between them. Germline V gene lookup returns CDR1 LNHDA and CDR2 SQIVND (reference sequence). The CDR3 is made up of 12 amino acids. CDR3 protein: CASSRDSYEQYF. Written as DNA, the CDR3 is TGTGCCAGTAGTAGAGACAGCTACGAGCAGTACTTC.

J is TRBJ1-2 and V is TRBV27; possibly TRBD1 for D (5 bases). V was shortened by 3 bases and J by 0 bases, with 11 bases between the two germline ends. This CDR3 contains 15 residues. Germline V lookup: CDR1 MNHEY, CDR2 SMNVEV (reference sequence). The CDR3 loop reads CASSFNGHPNYGYTF. As DNA, the CDR3 is TGTGCCAGCAGTTTCAACGGACACCCTAACTATGGCTACACCTTC.

CDR3: CASSPQHATGEKLFF. DNA of the CDR3: TGTGCCAGCAGCCCTCAACACGCCACGGGTGAAAAACTGTTTTTT. The chain links TRBV7-9 to TRBJ1-4; D is unclear. The CDR3 runs 15 residues. Per germline, CDR1 SEHNR and CDR2 FQNEAQ (reference sequence). V was shortened by 5 bases and J by 7 bases, with 17 bases between the two germline ends.

In nucleotides, the CDR3 is TGTGCCAGCAAACTAACGGGGACTAGCGGGTTTACTAGCACAGATACGCAGTATTTT. Protein: CASKLTGTSGFTSTDTQYF. The gene calls are TRBV7-9 and TRBJ2-3, with 12 positions matching TRBD2. V was clipped by 7 bases and J by 0 bases; unmatched bases: 14. The CDR3 sequence is 19 residues long. From germline, CDR1 is SEHNR and CDR2 FQNEAQ (reference sequence).

Turning to this clone: This sample includes further DNA sequences coding for the same CDR3. The chain links TRBV18 to TRBJ2-2; no clear D. Trimming pared 3 bases from V and 0 bases from J, leaving 2 bases between. In germline, CDR1 is KGHSH, CDR2 LQKENI. The CDR3 totals 13 residues. CDR3 coding DNA: TGTGCCAGCTCACCCCCGAACACCGGGGAGCTGTTTTTT. Translating it yields CASSPPNTGELFF.

The V call is TRBV6-1, the J call TRBJ2-7; 9 bases line up with TRBD1. The CDR3 loop spans 15 amino acids. With 7 bases clipped from V and 2 bases from J, the junction kept 9 bases outside the gene matches. Germline V gene sequence: CDR1 MNHNS, CDR2 SASEGT. The CDR3 region is CASKTSGTGTYEQYF. As DNA, the CDR3 is TGTGCCAGCAAAACTTCCGGGACAGGGACCTACGAGCAGTACTTC.

The rearrangement uses TRBV5-1 and TRBJ1-4; D is unresolved. The length of the CDR3 is 15 residues. Between the trimmed V and J ends, which lost 0 bases and 0 bases, there was a span of 6 bases. Germline V gene data show CDR1 as SGHRS and CDR2 as YFSETQ. Here the CDR3 DNA reads TGCGCCAGCAGCTTGGATGGGGCAACTAATGAAAAACTGTTTTTT. Amino acids: CASSLDGATNEKLFF.

V gene TRBV6-6 combines with J gene TRBJ2-3; TRBD2 might be the D (5 bases). The CDR3 spans 13 residues. Trimming shortened V by 11 bases and J by 0 bases, and 12 bases separated the two germline ends. Germline V CDR1 and CDR2: MNHNY, SVGAGI (reference sequence). The CDR3 coding sequence is TGTGCCCACAGCGGACCTAGCACAGATACGCAGTATTTT. Translated, it gives CAHSGPSTDTQYF.